The clone carrying this T cell receptor (beta chain) showed up many times. Its antigen remains unknown. Sequencing ends 3 residues short of the CDR3 end; the germline J gene provides the rest. Control and CVID samples contributed equal amounts of genomic DNA. Method: immunoSEQ multiplex PCR; TCRdb's copy keeps in-frame clones and lacks some. Reported are about 39,000 clones, none seen only once; the ten largest carry around 3%. The sample originates from a study of T cell clonality in common variable immunodeficiency. The V end was cut by 4 bases, the J end by 0 bases, with 7 bases between. The CDR3 is made up of 14 amino acids. Germline V lookup: CDR1 MRHNA, CDR2 SNTAGT. Heparinized whole blood, about 5 to 9 ml, came from each donor. Findings and limits, study-wide: Compared with healthy controls, CVID subjects showed increased TCRbeta clonality, mostly in about a third. Authors noted CVID clonality's cause needs subpopulation repertoire sequencing.

The material sequenced was peripheral blood mononuclear cells. The clonotype was recovered from a person aged 18-69 years in good health. The chain uses TRBV6-4 and TRBJ2-1; the D is unclear. The CDR3 sequence: CASSVSSSYNEQFF. The part of the CDR3 DNA that was read is TGTGCCAGCAGTGTCTCTAGCTCCTACAATGAG.